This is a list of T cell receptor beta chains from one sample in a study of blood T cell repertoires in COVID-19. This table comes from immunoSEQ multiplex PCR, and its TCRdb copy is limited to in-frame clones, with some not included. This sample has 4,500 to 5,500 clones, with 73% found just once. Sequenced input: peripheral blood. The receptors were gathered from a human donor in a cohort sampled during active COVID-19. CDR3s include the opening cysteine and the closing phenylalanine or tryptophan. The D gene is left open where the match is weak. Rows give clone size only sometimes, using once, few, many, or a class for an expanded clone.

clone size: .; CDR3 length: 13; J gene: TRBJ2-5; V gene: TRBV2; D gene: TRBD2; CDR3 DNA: TGTGCCAGCAGTGAGGAACTAGCGTACAGAGAGTACTTC; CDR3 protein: CASSEELAYREYF
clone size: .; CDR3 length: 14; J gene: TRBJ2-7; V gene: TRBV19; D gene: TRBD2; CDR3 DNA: TGTGCCAGTAGGTTCAGCGGGGGAACCTACGAGCAGTACTTC; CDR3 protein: CASRFSGGTYEQYF
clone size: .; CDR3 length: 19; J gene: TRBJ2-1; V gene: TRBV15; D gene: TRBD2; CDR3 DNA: TGTGCCACCAGCCCGGCAAGCCCCTCCGGACTAGCGGGGGTTAATGAGCAGTTCTTC; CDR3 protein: CATSPASPSGLAGVNEQFF
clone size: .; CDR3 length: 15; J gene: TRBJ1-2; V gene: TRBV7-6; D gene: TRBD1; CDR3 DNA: TGTGCCAGCAGCCCCGGGACAGGGAATAACTATGGCTACACCTTC; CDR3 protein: CASSPGTGNNYGYTF
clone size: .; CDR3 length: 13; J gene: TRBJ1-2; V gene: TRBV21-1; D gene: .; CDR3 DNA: TGTGCCAGCTACCGACAGGGCCAGGATGGCTACACCTTC; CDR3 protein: CASYRQGQDGYTF
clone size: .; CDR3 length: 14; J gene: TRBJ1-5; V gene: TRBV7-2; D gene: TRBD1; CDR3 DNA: TGTGCCAGCAGCTTAGGAGGGGACAGACCTCGAGGGCATTTT; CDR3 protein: CASSLGGDRPRGHF
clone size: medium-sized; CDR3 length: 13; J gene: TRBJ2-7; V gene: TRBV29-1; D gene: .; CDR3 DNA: TGCAGCGTTGAGGCGGGACGAGGGTACGAGCAGTACTTC; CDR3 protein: CSVEAGRGYEQYF
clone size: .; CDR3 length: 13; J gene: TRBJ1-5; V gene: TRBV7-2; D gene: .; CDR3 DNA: TGTGCCAGCAGCTCCATCCCCAATCAGCCCCAGCATTTT; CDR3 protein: CASSSIPNQPQHF
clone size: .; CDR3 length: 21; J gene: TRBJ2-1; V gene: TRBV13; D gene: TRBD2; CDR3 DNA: TGTGCCAGCAGCCCCCCTGCCACTCTAGCGGGGGGGTTGGGGGGCTACAATGAGCAGTTCTTC; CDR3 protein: CASSPPATLAGGLGGYNEQFF
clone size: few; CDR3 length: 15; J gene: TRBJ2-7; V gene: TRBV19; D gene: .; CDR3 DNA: TGTGCCAGTAGTACGATTAGGACAGCCTCCTACGAGCAGTACTTC; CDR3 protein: CASSTIRTASYEQYF